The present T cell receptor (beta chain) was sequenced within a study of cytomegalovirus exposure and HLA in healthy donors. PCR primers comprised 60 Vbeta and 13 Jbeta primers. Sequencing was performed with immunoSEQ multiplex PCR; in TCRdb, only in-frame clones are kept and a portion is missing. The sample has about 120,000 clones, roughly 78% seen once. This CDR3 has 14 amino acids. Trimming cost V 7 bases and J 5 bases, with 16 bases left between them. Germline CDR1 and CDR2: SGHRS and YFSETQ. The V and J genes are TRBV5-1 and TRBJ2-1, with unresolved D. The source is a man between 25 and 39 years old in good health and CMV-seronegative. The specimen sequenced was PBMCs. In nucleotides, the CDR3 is TGCGCCAGCGGATATAATCAGGTCAACAATGAGCAGTTCTTC. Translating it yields CASGYNQVNNEQFF.